These 5 T cell receptor beta chains share one sample of origin, sequenced in a study of blood T cell repertoires in COVID-19. The assay was immunoSEQ multiplex PCR, and TCRdb's table has in-frame clones only and misses some. The repertoire holds 35,000 to 40,000 clones, with about 80% as singletons. The source material was peripheral blood. These receptors originate from a man of 80 years or more with active or convalescent COVID-19.

The chain uses TRBV28 and TRBJ1-5, with 9 bases lining up with TRBD1. The CDR3 covers 16 residues. Germline CDR1 and CDR2: MDHEN and SYDVKM. V trimming: 5 bases; J trimming: 4 bases; junction bases outside the gene matches: 9. Here the CDR3 reads CASSPLGTGINQPQHF. In DNA form, the CDR3 reads TGTGCCAGCAGTCCACTCGGGACAGGGATAAATCAGCCCCAGCATTTT.

CDR3 region: CASSLIGQFGELFF. CDR3 in DNA: TGTGCCAGCAGCTTAATTGGACAGTTCGGGGAGCTGTTTTTT. J is TRBJ2-2 and V is TRBV7-9, with D possibly being TRBD1 (6 bases). V was trimmed by 2 bases and J by 7 bases, leaving 11 bases between them. Germline V lookup: CDR1 SEHNR, CDR2 FQNEAQ (reference sequence). The CDR3 runs to 14 residues.

The J gene is TRBJ2-4, the V gene TRBV28; possibly TRBD2 for D (6 bases). Trimming stripped 2 bases from V and 6 bases from J, with 14 bases between. CDR1 and CDR2 from the germline V gene are MDHEN and SYDVKM. The CDR3 extends over 15 amino acids. The CDR3 sequence is CASSLGGSHGNIQYF. The CDR3 DNA sequence: TGTGCCAGCAGTTTAGGAGGGAGTCACGGAAACATTCAGTACTTC.

The chain joins TRBV6-2 or TRBV6-3 to TRBJ2-1; the D gene is possibly TRBD1 (7 bases). V dropped 6 bases and J dropped 13 bases, with 16 bases sitting between them. Germline loops: CDR1 MNHEY, CDR2 SVGEGT. This CDR3 has 12 residues. The CDR3 DNA follows: TGTGCCAGCAGCTCCGGGACAGCGGGCCAGTTCTTC. Encoded protein: CASSSGTAGQFF.

This chain uses TRBV2 with TRBJ2-7; D uncertain. Between the trimmed V and J ends, which lost 6 bases and 3 bases, there was a span of 3 bases. The CDR3 contains 10 residues. Germline CDR1 reads SNHLY; CDR2 reads FYNNEI. The CDR3 DNA follows: TGTGCCAGCAGCCGCTACGAGCAGTACTTC. Amino acid sequence: CASSRYEQYF.